This T cell receptor (beta chain) was sequenced for a study of yellow fever vaccine responses in identical twins. Study-level results: Twins reportedly showed a vaccine T cell response that seemed partly convergent and partly personalized.

TCRdb re-analysed the RT-PCR reads in MiXCR, keeping a single row per CDR3 protein. The sample includes roughly 6,600 distinct CDR3 sequences, roughly 84% of them seen just once. As for this clonotype: Its antigen is not identified.

The source is a woman between 18 and 30 years old who received the yellow fever vaccine. The starting material was T cells from blood (PBMCs), unsorted or a sorted subset (not recorded which), obtained before or after yellow fever vaccination (not recorded which).

Here the CDR3 DNA reads TGTGCCAGCTCCTTTCCGCACAATGAGCAGTTCTTC. Amino acids: CASSFPHNEQFF. The chain has TRBV28 and TRBJ2-1; D uncertain. Trimming removed 8 bases from V and 5 bases from J, with 10 bases in between. Germline V gene data show CDR1 as MDHEN and CDR2 as SYDVKM. This CDR3 region has 12 residues.